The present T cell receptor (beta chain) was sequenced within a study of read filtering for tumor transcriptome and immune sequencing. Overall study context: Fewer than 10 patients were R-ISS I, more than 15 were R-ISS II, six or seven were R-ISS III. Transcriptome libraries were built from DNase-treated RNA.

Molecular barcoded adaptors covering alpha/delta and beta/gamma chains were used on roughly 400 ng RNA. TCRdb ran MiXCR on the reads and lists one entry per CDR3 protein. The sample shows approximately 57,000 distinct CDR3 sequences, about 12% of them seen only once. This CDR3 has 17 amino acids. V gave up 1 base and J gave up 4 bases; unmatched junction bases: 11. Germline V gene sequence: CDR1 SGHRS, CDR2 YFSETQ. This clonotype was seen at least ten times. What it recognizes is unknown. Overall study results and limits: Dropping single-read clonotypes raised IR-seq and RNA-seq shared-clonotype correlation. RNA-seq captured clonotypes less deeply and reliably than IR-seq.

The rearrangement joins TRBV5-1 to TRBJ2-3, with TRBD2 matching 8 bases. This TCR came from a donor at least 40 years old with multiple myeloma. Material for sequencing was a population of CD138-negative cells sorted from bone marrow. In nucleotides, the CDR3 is TGCGCCAGCAGCTTGACGCGGGGACTAGGGTCCGCAGATACGCAGTATTTT. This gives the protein CASSLTRGLGSADTQYF. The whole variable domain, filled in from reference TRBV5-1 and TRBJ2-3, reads KAGVTQTPRYLIKTRGQQVTLSCSPISGHRSVSWYQQTPGQGLQFLFEYFSETQRNKGNFPGRFSGRQFSNSRSEMNVSTLELGDSALYLCASSLTRGLGSADTQYFGPGTRLTVL.